This TCR beta chain came from a study of CD8+ T cells in alopecia areata. Study at large: Treatment of the treated patients consisted of oral tofacitinib, 5 to 10 mg twice daily.

On this clone itself: The antigen is undetermined.

Reverse transcribed after extraction, RNA yielded cDNA as the sequencing template. Only in-frame clones appear in the TCRdb table, and some are missing; sequencing was by immunoSEQ multiplex PCR. The sample gives some 120,000 clones, around 60% of which show up once; 4.5% to 5.5% is in the top ten. This CDR3 contains 13 residues. Germline values: CDR1 SNHLY, CDR2 FYNNEI. The V gene end was trimmed by 6 bases and the J gene end by 11 bases; junction bases not matched to a gene: 8. Patients with alopecia areata provided lesional scalp punch biopsies as well as peripheral blood. CD4+ and CD8+ T cells were sorted from PBMCs. Study-level findings and limits: Alphabeta T cells residing in normal skin are also sequenced in scalp samples.

The origin of this receptor is a human donor with alopecia areata. The J gene is TRBJ2-3, the V gene TRBV2, with 10 bases identical to TRBD2. Sequences were derived from CD4+ T cells sorted from blood, sampled at week 0. The chain's CDR3 is CASRTAGGEKQYF. CDR3 coding DNA: TGTGCCAGCAGAACAGCGGGGGGGGAGAAGCAGTATTTT.